This T cell receptor beta chain was sequenced for a study of glioma-infiltrating T cells. The CDR3 is made up of 14 amino acids. Unmatched junction bases numbered 11, after V lost 0 bases and J lost 15 bases. CDR1 and CDR2 (germline): SEHNR, FQNEAQ (reference sequence). On this clonotype: The antigen is undetermined. A much bigger clone sits one base away, suggesting this may be a read error.

Study conclusions and caveats: CDR3 overlap between tissue and blood was very small. Above-expected tissue-blood divergence occurred in all gliomas, most in low-grade ones.

The iRepertoire nested amplicon-rescue multiplex PCR amplified TCR alpha and beta CDR3s from RNA. Input was 100-400 ng of tissue mRNA or PBMC total RNA. MiXCR was run by TCRdb on the multiplex PCR reads, yielding one entry per CDR3 protein. Of more than 90,000 distinct CDR3 sequences listed, roughly 39% are singletons. The V gene is TRBV7-9, the J gene TRBJ2-1; the match to TRBD1 covers 7 bases. Specimen: glioma tissue, nonneoplastic brain tissue, or PBMCs (not recorded which). The source is a human donor with low-grade glioma or glioblastoma, undergoing nonglioma brain surgery, or in good health (not recorded which). The CDR3 loop reads CASSLAHLGQRVFF. The CDR3, as DNA: TGTGCCAGCAGCTTAGCGCATTTGGGACAGAGAGTGTTCTTC.